This T cell receptor beta chain was sequenced for a study of post-analysis software for immune sequencing data. Notes on the study in general: Among about 5 TRBV segments more frequent in patients than controls were TRBV5-6, TRBV5-1 and TRBV20-1.

Trimming took 1 base from V and 9 from J, leaving 10 bases between them. CDR1 is MNHNY and CDR2 is SVGAGI in the germline V gene (reference sequence). This CDR3 has 13 residues. Unique molecular identifiers were carried by the TCR beta cDNA libraries. Around 500,000 cDNA molecules were recovered from an input of about 0.9 to 11 million T cells. Via MiXCR, TCRdb re-called the PCR reads, giving one row per CDR3 protein. The sample holds a few hundred thousand distinct CDR3 sequences, about 39% seen once. With respect to this clonotype: Its antigen is unidentified.

The sample comprised blood. This sequence joins TRBV6-6 and TRBJ2-1; D unclear. The sequence was obtained from a girl aged 2 to 10 with multiple sclerosis. The CDR3 DNA follows: TGTGCCAGCAGTTACTACAGTCTCAGTGAGCAGTTCTTC. Encoded protein: CASSYYSLSEQFF.